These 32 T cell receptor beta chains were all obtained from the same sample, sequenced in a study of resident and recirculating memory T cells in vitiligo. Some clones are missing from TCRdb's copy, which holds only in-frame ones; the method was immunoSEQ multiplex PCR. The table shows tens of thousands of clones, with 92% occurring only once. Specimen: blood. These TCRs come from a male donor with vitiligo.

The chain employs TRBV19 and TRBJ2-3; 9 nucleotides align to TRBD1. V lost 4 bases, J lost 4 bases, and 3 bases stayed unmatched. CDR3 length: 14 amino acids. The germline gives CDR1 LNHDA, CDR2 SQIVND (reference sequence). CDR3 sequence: CASSTRQGADTQYF. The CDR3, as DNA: TGTGCCAGTAGTACCCGACAGGGGGCAGATACGCAGTATTTT.

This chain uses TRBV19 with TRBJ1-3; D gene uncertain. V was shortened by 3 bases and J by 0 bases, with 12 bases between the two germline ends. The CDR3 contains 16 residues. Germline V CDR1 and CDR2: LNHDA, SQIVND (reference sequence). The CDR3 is CASSITGIPSGNTIYF. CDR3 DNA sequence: TGTGCCAGTAGTATTACGGGTATACCCTCTGGAAACACCATATATTTT.

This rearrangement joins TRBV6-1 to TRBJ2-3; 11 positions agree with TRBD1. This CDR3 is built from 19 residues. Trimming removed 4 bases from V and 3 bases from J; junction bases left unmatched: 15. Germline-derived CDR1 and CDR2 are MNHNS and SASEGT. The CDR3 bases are TGTGCCAGCAGTGGAACCGGGACAGGGGGATGGTTCTCGACAGATACGCAGTATTTT. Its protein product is CASSGTGTGGWFSTDTQYF.

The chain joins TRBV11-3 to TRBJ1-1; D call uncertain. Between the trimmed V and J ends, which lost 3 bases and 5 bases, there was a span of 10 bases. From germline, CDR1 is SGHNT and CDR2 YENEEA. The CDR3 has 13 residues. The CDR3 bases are TGTGCCAGCAGCTTGGATGGGGAGACTGAAGCTTTCTTT. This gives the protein CASSLDGETEAFF.

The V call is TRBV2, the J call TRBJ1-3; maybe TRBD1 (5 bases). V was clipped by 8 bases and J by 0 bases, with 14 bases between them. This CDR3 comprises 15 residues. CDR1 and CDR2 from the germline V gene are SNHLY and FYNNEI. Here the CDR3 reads CASRNRQSSGNTIYF. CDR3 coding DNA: TGTGCCAGCCGAAATCGACAGAGCTCTGGAAACACCATATATTTT. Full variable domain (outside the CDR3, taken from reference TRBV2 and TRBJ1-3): EPEVTQTPSHQVTQMGQEVILRCVPISNHLYFYWYRQILGQKVEFLVSFYNNEISEKSEIFDDQFSVERPDGSNFTLKIRSTKLEDSAMYFCASRNRQSSGNTIYFGEGSWLTVV.

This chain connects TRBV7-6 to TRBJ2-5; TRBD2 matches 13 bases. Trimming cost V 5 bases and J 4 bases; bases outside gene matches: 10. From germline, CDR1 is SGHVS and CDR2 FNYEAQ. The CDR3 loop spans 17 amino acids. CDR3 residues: CASSPESRTSGRETQYF. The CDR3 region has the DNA TGTGCCAGCAGCCCCGAGAGCAGGACTAGCGGGAGAGAGACCCAGTACTTC.

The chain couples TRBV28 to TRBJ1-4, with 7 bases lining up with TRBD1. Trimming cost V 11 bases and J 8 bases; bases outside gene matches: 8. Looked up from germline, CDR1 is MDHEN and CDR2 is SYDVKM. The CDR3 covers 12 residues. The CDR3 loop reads CAHEGAGEKLFF. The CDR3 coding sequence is TGTGCCCACGAGGGGGCGGGGGAAAAACTGTTTTTT.

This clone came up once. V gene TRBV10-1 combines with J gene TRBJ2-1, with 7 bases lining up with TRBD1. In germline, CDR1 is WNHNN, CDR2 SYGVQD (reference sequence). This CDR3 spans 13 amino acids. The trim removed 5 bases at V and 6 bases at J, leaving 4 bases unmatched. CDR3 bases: TGCGCCAGCAGTTTAGCAGGGGGCAATGAGCAGTTCTTC. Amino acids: CASSLAGGNEQFF.

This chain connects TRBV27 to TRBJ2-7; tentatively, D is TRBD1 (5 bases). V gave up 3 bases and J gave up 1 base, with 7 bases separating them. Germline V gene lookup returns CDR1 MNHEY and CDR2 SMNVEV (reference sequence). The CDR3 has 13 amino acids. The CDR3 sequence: CASSLTASYEQYF. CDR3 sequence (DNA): TGTGCCAGCAGTTTGACAGCGTCCTACGAGCAGTACTTC.

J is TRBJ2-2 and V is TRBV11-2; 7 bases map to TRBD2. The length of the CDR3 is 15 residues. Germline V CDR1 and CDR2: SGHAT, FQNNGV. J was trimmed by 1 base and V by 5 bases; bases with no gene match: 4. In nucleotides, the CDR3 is TGTGCCAGCAGCCCCCGGACTAGGAACACCGGGGAGCTGTTTTTT. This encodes CASSPRTRNTGELFF.

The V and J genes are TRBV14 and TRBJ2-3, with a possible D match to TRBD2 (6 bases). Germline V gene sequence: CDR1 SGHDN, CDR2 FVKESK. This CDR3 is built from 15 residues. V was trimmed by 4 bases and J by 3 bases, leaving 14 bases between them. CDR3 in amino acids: CASSRGGAGTDTQYF. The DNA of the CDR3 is TGTGCCAGCAGCCGAGGAGGGGCAGGAACAGATACGCAGTATTTT.

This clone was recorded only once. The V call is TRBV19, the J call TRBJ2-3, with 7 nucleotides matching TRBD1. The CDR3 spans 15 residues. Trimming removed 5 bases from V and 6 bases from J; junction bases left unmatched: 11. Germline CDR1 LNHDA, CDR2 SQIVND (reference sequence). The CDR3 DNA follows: TGTGCCAGTAGTCCGGCTGGGACAGTCGGCGATACGCAGTATTTT. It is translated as CASSPAGTVGDTQYF. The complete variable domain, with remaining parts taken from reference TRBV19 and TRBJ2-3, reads DGGITQSPKYLFRKEGQNVTLSCEQNLNHDAMYWYRQDPGQGLRLIYYSQIVNDFQKGDIAEGYSVSREKKESFPLTVTSAQKNPTAFYLCASSPAGTVGDTQYFGPGTRLTVL.

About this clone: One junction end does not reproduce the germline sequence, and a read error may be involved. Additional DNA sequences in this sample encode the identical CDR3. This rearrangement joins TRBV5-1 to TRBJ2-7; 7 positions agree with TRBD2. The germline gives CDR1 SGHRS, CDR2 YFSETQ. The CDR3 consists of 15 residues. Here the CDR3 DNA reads TGCGCTAGCAGCTCCGGGGAGGGGTGGGCCTACGAGCAGTACTTC. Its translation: CASSSGEGWAYEQYF. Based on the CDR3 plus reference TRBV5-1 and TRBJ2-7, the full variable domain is KAGVTQTPRYLIKTRGQQVTLSCSPISGHRSVSWYQQTPGQGLQFLFEYFSETQRNKGNFPGRFSGRQFSNSRSEMNVSTLELGDSALYLCASSSGEGWAYEQYFGPGTRLTVT.

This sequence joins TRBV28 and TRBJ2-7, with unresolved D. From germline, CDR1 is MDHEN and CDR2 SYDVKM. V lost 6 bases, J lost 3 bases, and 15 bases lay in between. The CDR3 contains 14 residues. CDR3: CASSPSVVNYEQYF. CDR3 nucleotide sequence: TGTGCCAGCAGCCCAAGCGTGGTAAACTACGAGCAGTACTTC.

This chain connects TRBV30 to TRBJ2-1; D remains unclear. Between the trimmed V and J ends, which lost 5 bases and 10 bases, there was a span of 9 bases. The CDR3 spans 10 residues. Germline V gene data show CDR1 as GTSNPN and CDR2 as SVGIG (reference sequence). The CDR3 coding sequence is TGTGCCTGGGGCTTGTGGGAGCAGTTCTTC. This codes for CAWGLWEQFF.

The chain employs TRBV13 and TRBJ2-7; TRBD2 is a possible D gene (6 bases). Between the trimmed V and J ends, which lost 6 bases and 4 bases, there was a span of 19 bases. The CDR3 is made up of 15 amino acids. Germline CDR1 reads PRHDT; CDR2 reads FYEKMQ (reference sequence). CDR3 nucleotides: TGTGCCAGCAGTCGGCATGGGACTGGGAGGTACGAGCAGTACTTC. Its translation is CASSRHGTGRYEQYF.

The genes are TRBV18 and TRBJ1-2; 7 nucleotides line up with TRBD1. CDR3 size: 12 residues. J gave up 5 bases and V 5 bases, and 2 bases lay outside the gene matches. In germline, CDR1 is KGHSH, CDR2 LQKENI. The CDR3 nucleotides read TGTGCCAGCTCAACAGGGGAATATGGCTACACCTTC. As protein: CASSTGEYGYTF.

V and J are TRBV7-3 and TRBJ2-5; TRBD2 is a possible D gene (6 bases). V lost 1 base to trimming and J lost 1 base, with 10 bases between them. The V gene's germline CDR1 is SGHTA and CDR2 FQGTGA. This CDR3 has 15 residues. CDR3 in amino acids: CASSLSGAAQETQYF. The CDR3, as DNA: TGTGCCAGCAGCTTAAGCGGGGCGGCCCAAGAGACCCAGTACTTC.

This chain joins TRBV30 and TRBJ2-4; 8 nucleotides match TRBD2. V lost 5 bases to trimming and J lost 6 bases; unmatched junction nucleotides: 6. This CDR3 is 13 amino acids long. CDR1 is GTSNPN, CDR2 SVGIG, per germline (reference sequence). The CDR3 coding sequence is TGTGCCTGGGAACGGGAGGGAGGAAACATTCAGTACTTC. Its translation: CAWEREGGNIQYF. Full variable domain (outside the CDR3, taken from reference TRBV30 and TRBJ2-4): SQTIHQWPATLVQPVGSPLSLECTVEGTSNPNLYWYRQAAGRGLQLLFYSVGIGQISSEVPQNLSASRPQDRQFILSSKKLLLSDSGFYLCAWEREGGNIQYFGAGTRLSVL.

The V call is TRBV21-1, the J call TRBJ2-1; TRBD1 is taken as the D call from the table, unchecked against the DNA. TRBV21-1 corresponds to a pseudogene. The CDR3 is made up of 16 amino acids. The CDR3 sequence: CASSKFGTVCDNEQFF. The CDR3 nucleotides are TGTGCCAGCAGCAAATTTGGGACAGTGTGTGACAATGAGCAGTTCTTC.

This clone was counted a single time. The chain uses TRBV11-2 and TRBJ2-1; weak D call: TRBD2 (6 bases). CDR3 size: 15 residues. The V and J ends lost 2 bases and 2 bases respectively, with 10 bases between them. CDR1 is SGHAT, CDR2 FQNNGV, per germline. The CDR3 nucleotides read TGTGCCAGCAGCTTATCTCGGACTACCTACAATGAGCAGTTCTTC. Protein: CASSLSRTTYNEQFF.

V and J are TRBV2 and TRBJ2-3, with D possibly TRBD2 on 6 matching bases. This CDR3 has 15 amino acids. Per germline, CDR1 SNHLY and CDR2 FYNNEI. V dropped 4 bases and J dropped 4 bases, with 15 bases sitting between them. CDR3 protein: CASSGDSGTADTQYF. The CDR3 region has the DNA TGTGCCAGCAGTGGGGACTCTGGGACGGCAGATACGCAGTATTTT.

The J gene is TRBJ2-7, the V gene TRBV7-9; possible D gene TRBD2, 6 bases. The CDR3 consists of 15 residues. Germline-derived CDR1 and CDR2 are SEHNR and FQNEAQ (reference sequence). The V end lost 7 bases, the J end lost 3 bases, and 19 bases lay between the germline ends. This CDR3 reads CASTPLLGTHYEQYF. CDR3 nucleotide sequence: TGTGCCAGCACCCCACTATTAGGGACTCACTACGAGCAGTACTTC.

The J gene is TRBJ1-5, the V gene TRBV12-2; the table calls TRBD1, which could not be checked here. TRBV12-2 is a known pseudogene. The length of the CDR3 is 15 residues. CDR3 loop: CASRLVRGMRQPQHF. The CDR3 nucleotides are TGTGCAAGTCGCTTAGTCAGGGGGATGAGACAGCCCCAGCATTTT.

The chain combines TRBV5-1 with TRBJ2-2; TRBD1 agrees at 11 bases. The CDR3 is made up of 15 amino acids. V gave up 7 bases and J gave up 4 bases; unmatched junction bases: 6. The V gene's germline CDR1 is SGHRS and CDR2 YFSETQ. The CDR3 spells CASRGQGAITGELFF. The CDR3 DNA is TGCGCCAGCCGAGGACAGGGGGCGATCACCGGGGAGCTGTTTTTT.

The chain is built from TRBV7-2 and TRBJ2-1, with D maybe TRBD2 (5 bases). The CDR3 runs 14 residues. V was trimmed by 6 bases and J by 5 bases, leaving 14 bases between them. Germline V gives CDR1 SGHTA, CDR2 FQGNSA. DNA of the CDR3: TGTGCCAGCAGTCCCCGGCGGGCGAACAATGAGCAGTTCTTC. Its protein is CASSPRRANNEQFF.

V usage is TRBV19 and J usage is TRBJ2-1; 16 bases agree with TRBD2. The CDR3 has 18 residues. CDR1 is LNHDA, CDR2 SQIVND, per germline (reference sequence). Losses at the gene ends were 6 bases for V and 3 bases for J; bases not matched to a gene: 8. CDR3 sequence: CASSGAGLAGGLYNEQFF. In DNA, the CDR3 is TGTGCCAGTAGCGGGGCGGGACTAGCGGGAGGGCTCTACAATGAGCAGTTCTTC.

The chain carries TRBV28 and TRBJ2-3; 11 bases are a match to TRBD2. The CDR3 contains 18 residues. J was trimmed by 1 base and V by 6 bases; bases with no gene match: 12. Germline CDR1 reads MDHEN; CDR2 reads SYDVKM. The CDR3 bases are TGTGCCAGCAGGGGTGGGGGGACTAGCGGCTTTGGCACAGATACGCAGTATTTT. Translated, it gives CASRGGGTSGFGTDTQYF.

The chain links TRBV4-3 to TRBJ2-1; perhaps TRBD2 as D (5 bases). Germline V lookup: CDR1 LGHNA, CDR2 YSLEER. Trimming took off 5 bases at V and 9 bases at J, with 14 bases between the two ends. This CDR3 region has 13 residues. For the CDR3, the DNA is TGCGCCAGCAGCTCGAACCTAGAGGGTGAGCAGTTCTTC. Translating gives CASSSNLEGEQFF.

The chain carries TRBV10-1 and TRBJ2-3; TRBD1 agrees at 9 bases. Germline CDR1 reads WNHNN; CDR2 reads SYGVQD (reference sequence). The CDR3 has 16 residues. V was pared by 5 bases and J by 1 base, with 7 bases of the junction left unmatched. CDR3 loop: CASSPGQGFGTDTQYF. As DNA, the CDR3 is TGCGCCAGCAGTCCGGGACAGGGATTCGGCACAGATACGCAGTATTTT.

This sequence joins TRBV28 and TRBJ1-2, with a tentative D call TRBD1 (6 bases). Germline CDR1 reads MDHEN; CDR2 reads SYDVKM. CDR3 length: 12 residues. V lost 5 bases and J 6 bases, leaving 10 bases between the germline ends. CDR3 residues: CASSAQGNGYTF. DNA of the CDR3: TGTGCCAGCAGTGCACAGGGTAATGGCTACACCTTC.

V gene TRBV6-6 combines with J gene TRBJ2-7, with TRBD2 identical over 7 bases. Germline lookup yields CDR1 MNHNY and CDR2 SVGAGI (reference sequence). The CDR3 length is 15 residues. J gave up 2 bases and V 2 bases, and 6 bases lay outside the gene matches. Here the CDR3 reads CASSYVASGTYEQYF. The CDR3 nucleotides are TGTGCCAGCAGTTACGTCGCTAGCGGAACCTACGAGCAGTACTTC.